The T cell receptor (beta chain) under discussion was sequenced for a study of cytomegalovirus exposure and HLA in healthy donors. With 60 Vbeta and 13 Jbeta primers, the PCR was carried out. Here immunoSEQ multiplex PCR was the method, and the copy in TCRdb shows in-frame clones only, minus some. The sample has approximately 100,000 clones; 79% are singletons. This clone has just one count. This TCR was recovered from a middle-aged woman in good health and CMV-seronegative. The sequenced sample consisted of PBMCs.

CDR3 sequence (DNA): TGTGCCTGGAGTCCAGGACTAGCGGCTTCCTACGAGCAGTACTTC. This gives the protein CAWSPGLAASYEQYF. The chain uses TRBV30 and TRBJ2-7, with 10 bases matching TRBD2. Germline-derived CDR1 and CDR2 are GTSNPN and SVGIG (reference sequence). Losses at the gene ends were 2 bases for V and 1 base for J; bases not matched to a gene: 5. The CDR3 contains 15 residues.